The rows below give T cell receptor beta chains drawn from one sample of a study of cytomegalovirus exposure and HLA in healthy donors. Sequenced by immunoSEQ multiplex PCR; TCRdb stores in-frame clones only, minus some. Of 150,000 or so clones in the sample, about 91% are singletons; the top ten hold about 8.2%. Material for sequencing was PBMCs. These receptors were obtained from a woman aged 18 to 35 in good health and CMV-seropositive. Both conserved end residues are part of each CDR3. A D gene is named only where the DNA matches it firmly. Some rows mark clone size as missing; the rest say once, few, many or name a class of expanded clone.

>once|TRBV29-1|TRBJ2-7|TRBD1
TGCAGCGCCCTGAACTGGGACAGGGCCCTCCCAATGACCTACGAGCAGTACTTC
CSALNWDRALPMTYEQYF
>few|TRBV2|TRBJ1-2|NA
TGTGCCAGCACTGACCAGGGGAACTATGGCTACACCTTC
CASTDQGNYGYTF
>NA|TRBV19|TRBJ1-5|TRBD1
TGTGCCAGTGACAGGGGTCCTTATAGCAATCAGCCCCAGCATTTT
CASDRGPYSNQPQHF
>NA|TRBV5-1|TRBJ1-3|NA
TGCGCCAGCAGCTTGGAGGCAGGGCCGAACACCATATATTTT
CASSLEAGPNTIYF
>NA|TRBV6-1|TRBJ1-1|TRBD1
TGTGCCAGCCCCCGGACAGGGAACACTGAAGCTTTCTTT
CASPRTGNTEAFF
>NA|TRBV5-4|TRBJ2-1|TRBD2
TGTGCCAGCAGCGGAGCTTTGGGACTAGCGGGGGTTACCTCCTACAATGAGCAGTTCTTC
CASSGALGLAGVTSYNEQFF
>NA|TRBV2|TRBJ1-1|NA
TGTGCCAGCACTCAGACAGACTTGAACACTGAAGCTTTCTTT
CASTQTDLNTEAFF
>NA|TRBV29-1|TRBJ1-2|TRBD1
TGCAGCGTAGCGACAGGGGATCGGGGCTACACCTTC
CSVATGDRGYTF
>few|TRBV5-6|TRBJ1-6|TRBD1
TGTGCCAGCACCAGACAGGGGCGAGGTTCACCCCTCCACTTT
CASTRQGRGSPLHF
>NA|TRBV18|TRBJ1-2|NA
TGTGCCAGCTCACCAGGGACTGATGGCTACACCTTC
CASSPGTDGYTF
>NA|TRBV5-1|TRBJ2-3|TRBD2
TGCGCCAGCAGCCCGGGGGAGGGATGGGATACGCAGTATTTT
CASSPGEGWDTQYF
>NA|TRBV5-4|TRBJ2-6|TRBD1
TGTGCCCTGCTTGGACAGGGCTCTGGGGCCAACGTCCTGACTTTC
CALLGQGSGANVLTF
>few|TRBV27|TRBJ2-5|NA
TGTGCCAGCAGTCTTAGCTATGCCCAAGAGACCCAGTACTTC
CASSLSYAQETQYF
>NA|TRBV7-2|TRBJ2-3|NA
TGTGCCAGCAGGAGATCCGATACGCAGTATTTT
CASRRSDTQYF
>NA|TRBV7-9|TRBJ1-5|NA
TGTGCCAGCAGCCGAAGCAACGGCAATCAGCCCCAGCATTTT
CASSRSNGNQPQHF
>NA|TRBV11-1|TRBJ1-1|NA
TGTGCCAGCAGCTTAGCGCGTGGGGGGACTGAAGCTTTCTTT
CASSLARGGTEAFF
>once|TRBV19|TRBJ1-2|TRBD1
TGTGCCAGTAGTATAGCCGACAGGGGGACTGGCTACACCTTC
CASSIADRGTGYTF
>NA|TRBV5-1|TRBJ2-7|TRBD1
TGCGCCAGCAGCTTGGCCACGGACAGGGCCTACGAGCAGTACTTC
CASSLATDRAYEQYF
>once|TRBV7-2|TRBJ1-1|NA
TGTGCCAGCAGCTTAGAGAGGAATTTCGGGGAAGCTTTCTTT
CASSLERNFGEAFF
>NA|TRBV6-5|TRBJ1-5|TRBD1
TGTGCCAGCAGTGTTGACAGGGGGAAGCAGCCCCAGCATTTT
CASSVDRGKQPQHF
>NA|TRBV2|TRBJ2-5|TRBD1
TGTGCCAGCAGTGGGAAGTGGACAGGTCAAGAGACCCAGTACTTC
CASSGKWTGQETQYF
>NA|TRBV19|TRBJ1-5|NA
TGTGCCAGTAGAACAGGGTATAGCAATCAGCCCCAGCATTTT
CASRTGYSNQPQHF
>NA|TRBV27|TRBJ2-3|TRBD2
TGTGCCAGCAGTTTAGGGACTAGCGGGGGGGCCATAGATACGCAGTATTTT
CASSLGTSGGAIDTQYF
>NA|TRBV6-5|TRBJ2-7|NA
TGTGCCAGCAGTTACCTCGCTTCGGTAGCGCGCGAGCAGTACTTC
CASSYLASVAREQYF
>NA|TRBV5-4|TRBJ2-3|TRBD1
TGTGCCAGCAGCGGAAACAGGGGCCCCACAGATACGCAGTATTTT
CASSGNRGPTDTQYF
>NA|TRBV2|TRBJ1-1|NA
TGTGCCAGCAGGGGGGGTGAGTCTAAAGCCACTGAAGCTTTCTTT
CASRGGESKATEAFF
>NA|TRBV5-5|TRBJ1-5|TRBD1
TGTGCCAGCAGCCCGGACAGGGGTCAGCCCCAGCATTTT
CASSPDRGQPQHF
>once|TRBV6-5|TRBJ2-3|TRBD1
TGTGCCAGCAGTTACCGGGACAGGGGGACAGATACGCAGTATTTT
CASSYRDRGTDTQYF
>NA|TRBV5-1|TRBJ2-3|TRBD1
TGCGCCAGCAGGGCACAGGGGATGGGGACAGATACGCAGTATTTT
CASRAQGMGTDTQYF
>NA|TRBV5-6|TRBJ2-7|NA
TGTGCCAGCAGCCCTAGGGGGAGCTCCTACGAGCAGTACTTC
CASSPRGSSYEQYF
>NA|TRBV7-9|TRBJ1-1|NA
TGTGCCAGCAGCCAACAACCCAACACTGAAGCTTTCTTT
CASSQQPNTEAFF
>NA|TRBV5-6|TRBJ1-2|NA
TGTGCCAGCCGAGGATGGTCGTATGGCTACACCTTC
CASRGWSYGYTF
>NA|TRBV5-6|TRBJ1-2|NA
TGTGCCAGCAGCGCCGGTATGGGCGGCTACACCTTC
CASSAGMGGYTF
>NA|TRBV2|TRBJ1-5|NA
TGTGCCAGCAGGGCCCTCAGGGCAGGCAATCAGCCCCAGCATTTT
CASRALRAGNQPQHF
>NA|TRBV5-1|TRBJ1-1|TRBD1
TGCGCCAGCAGCTTGGCCCCGGGACAGGGGAGGACCACTGAAGCTTTCTTT
CASSLAPGQGRTTEAFF
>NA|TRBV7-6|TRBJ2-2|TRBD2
TGTGCCAGCAGCTACCCCAGCGGGGGTAACACCGGGGAGCTGTTTTTT
CASSYPSGGNTGELFF
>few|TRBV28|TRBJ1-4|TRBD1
TGTGCCAGCAGTCAACAGGGGGCGGGGGAAAAACTGTTTTTT
CASSQQGAGEKLFF
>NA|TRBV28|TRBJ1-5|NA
TGTGCCAGCAGTCCAGGTACGGCAGGGTCTGGCAATCAGCCCCAGCATTTT
CASSPGTAGSGNQPQHF
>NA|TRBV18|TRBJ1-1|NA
TGTGCCAGCTCACCCTCGGGACATGAGACGTTCGAAGAAGCTTTCTTT
CASSPSGHETFEEAFF
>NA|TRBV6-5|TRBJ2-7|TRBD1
TGTGCCAGCAGTCCGACAGGGGCGAGCTCCTACGAGCAGTACTTC
CASSPTGASSYEQYF
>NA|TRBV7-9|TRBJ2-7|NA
TGTGCCAGCAGCAGGAGACAGGACGAGCAGTACTTC
CASSRRQDEQYF
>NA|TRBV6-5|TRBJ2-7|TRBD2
TGTGCCAGCAGTTACTTGGGACTAGCGAAACCCTACGAGCAGTACTTC
CASSYLGLAKPYEQYF
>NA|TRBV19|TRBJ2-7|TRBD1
TGTGCCAGTAGTGCCCGGGACAGTTCTCCCTACGAGCAGTACTTC
CASSARDSSPYEQYF
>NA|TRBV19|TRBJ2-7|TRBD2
TGTGCCAGTAGTATGTCCGGGGGGTCCGCCTACGAGCAGTACTTC
CASSMSGGSAYEQYF
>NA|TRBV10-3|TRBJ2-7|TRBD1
TGTGCCATCAGGGGGACAGGAGGAGGCGAGCAGTACTTC
CAIRGTGGGEQYF
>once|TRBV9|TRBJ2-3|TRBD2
TGTGCCAGCAGCGACAAGCGGGGGGGCCCCACAGATACGCAGTATTTT
CASSDKRGGPTDTQYF
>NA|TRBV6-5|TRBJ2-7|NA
TGTGCCAGCAGTTACGGTACAAGCTACGAGCAGTACTTC
CASSYGTSYEQYF
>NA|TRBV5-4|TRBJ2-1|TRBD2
TGTGCCAGCAGTACTAGCGATGAGCAGTTCTTC
CASSTSDEQFF
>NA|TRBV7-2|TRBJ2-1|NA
TGTGCCAGCAGCTCGAGCTCCTACAATGAGCAGTTCTTC
CASSSSSYNEQFF
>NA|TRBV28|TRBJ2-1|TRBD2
TGTGCCAGCAGTTTCCTAGCGGGGGGGCGTAATGAGCAGTTCTTC
CASSFLAGGRNEQFF
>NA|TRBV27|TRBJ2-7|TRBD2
TGTGCCAGCAGTTTCGGACTAGCGGGGATCTACGAGCAGTACTTC
CASSFGLAGIYEQYF
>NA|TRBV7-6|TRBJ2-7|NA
TGTGCCAGCAGCACAGGGCCCGAGCAGTACTTC
CASSTGPEQYF
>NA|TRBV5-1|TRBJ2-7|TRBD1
TGCGCCAGCAGCTTAGGGGACAGGGGCCACGAGCAGTACTTC
CASSLGDRGHEQYF
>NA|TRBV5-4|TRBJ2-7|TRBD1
TGTGCCAGCAGCTTGGGGGACAGGGCCGAGCAGTACTTC
CASSLGDRAEQYF